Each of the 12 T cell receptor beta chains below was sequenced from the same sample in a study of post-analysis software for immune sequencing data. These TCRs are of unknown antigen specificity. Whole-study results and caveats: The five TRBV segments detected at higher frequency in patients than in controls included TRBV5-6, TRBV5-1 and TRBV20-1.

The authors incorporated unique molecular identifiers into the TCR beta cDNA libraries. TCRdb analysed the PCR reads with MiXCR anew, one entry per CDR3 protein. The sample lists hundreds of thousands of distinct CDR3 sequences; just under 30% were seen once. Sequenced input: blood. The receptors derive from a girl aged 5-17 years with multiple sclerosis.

The CDR3 region has the DNA TGTGCCAGCAGTTATGGGGCAGGTCAGGGGCAAGAGACCCAGTACTTC. As protein: CASSYGAGQGQETQYF. The chain is built from TRBV6-5 and TRBJ2-5; perhaps TRBD1 as D (6 bases). Trimming pared 3 bases from V and 2 bases from J, leaving 16 bases between. Germline loops: CDR1 MNHEY, CDR2 SVGAGI. The CDR3 consists of 16 residues.

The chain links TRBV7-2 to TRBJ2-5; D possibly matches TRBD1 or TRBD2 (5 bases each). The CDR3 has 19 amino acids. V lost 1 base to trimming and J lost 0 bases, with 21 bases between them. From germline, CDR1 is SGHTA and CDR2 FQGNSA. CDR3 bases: TGTGCCAGCAGCTTAGGACGCCTGGGACGGGGACGGTACCAAGAGACCCAGTACTTC. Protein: CASSLGRLGRGRYQETQYF. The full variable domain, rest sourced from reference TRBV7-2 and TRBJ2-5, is GAGVSQSPSNKVTEKGKDVELRCDPISGHTALYWYRQSLGQGLEFLIYFQGNSAPDKSGLPSDRFSAERTGGSVSTLTIQRTQQEDSAVYLCASSLGRLGRGRYQETQYFGPGTRLLVL.

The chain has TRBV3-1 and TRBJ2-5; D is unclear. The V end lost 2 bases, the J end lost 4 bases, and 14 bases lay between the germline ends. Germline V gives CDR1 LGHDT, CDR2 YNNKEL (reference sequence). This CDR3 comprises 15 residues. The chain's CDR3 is CASSQQAPMGETQYF. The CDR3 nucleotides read TGTGCCAGCAGCCAACAGGCTCCCATGGGAGAGACCCAGTACTTC.

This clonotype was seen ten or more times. The CDR3 spells CASSQDPVAALGDEQFF. In DNA form, the CDR3 reads TGCGCCAGCAGCCAAGATCCTGTCGCCGCGCTGGGGGATGAGCAGTTCTTC. This chain uses TRBV4-3 with TRBJ2-1; either TRBD1 or TRBD2 may supply D (5 bases each). This CDR3 has 17 residues. Germline values: CDR1 LGHNA, CDR2 YSLEER. Trimming took 0 bases from V and 8 from J, leaving 20 bases between them.

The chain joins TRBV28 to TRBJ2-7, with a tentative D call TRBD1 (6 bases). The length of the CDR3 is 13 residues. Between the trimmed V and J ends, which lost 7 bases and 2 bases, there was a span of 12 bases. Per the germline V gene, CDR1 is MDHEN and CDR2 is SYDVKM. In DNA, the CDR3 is TGTGCCAGCACCCCGGGACACACCTACGAGCAGTACTTC. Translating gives CASTPGHTYEQYF.

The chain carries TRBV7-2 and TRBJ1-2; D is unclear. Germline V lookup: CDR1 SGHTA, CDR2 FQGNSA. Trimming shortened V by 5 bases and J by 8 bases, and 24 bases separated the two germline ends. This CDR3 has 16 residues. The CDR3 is CASSHSPGFGWGGYTF. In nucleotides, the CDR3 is TGTGCCAGCAGCCACTCCCCGGGGTTCGGATGGGGAGGCTACACCTTC.

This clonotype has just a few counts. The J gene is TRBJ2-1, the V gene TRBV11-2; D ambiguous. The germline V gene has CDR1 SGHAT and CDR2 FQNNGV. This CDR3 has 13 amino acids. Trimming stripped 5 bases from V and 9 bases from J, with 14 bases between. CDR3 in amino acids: CASSVHSTGEQFF. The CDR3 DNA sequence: TGTGCCAGCAGCGTCCATTCTACGGGTGAGCAGTTCTTC.

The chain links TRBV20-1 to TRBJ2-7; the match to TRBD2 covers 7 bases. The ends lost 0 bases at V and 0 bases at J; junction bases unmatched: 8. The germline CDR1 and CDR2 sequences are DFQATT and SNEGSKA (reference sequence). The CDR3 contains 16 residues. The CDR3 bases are TGCAGTGCTAGAGATCCCGGGGGGACCTCCTCCTACGAGCAGTACTTC. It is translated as CSARDPGGTSSYEQYF.

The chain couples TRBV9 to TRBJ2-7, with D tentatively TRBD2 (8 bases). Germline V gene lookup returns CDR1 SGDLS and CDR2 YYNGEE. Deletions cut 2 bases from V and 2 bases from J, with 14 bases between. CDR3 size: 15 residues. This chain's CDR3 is CASSVGGDSTYEQYF. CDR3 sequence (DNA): TGTGCCAGCAGCGTCGGGGGGGACAGCACCTACGAGCAGTACTTC.

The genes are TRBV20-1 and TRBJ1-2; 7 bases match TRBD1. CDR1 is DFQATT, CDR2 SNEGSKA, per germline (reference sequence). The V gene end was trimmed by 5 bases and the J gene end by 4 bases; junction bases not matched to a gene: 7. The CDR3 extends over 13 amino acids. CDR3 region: CSALPRTGYGYTF. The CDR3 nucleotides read TGCAGTGCTCTACCCCGGACAGGCTATGGCTACACCTTC.

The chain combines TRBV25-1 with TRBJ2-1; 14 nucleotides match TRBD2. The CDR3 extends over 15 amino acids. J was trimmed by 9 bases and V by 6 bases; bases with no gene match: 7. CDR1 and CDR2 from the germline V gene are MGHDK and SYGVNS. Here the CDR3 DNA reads TGTGCCAGCAGCTGGGGACTAGCGGGGGTCGGTGAGCAGTTCTTC. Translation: CASSWGLAGVGEQFF.

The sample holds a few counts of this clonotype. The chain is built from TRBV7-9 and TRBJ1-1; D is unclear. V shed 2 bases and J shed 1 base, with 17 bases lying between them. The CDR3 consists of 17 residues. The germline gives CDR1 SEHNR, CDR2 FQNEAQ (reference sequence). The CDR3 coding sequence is TGTGCCAGCAGCTTATCAGGTTCACCCGCTTGGAACACTGAAGCTTTCTTT. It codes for CASSLSGSPAWNTEAFF.